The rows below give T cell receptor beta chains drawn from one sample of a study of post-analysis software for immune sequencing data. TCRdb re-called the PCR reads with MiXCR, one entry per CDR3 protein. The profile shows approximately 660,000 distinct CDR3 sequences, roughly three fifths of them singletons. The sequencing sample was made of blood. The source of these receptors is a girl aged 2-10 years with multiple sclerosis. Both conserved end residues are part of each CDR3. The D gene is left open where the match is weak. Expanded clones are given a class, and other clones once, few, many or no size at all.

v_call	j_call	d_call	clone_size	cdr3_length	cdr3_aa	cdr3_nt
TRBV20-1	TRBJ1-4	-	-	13	CSAGKALNEKLFF	TGCAGTGCTGGGAAAGCATTAAATGAAAAACTGTTTTTT
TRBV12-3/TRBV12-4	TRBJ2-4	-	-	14	CASSQTGISGEQYF	TGTGCCAGCAGTCAGACTGGTATATCGGGAGAGCAGTACTTC
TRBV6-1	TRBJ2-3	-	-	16	CASSVRQNPSTDTQYF	TGTGCCAGCAGTGTGCGGCAGAACCCTAGCACAGATACGCAGTATTTT
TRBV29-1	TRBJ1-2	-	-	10	CSVGGSRYTF	TGCAGCGTTGGGGGGTCGCGCTACACCTTC
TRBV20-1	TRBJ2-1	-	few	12	CSAEAYYNEQFF	TGCAGTGCTGAGGCTTATTACAATGAGCAGTTCTTC
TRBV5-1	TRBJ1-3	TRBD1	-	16	CASSLTGQGNGNTIYF	TGCGCCAGCAGCCTGACGGGACAGGGGAACGGAAACACCATATATTTT
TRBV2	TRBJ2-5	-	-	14	CASSVFRGQETQYF	TGTGCCAGCAGTGTCTTCCGGGGGCAAGAGACCCAGTACTTC
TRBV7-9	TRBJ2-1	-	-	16	CASSSLIVGDSNEQFF	TGTGCCAGCAGCTCACTAATCGTGGGGGATTCCAATGAGCAGTTCTTC
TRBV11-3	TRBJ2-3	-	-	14	CASSLDHSADTQYF	TGTGCCAGCAGCTTAGATCATTCAGCAGATACGCAGTATTTT
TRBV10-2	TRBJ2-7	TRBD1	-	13	CVSSVGQGYEQYF	TGCGTCAGCAGTGTGGGACAGGGTTACGAGCAGTACTTC
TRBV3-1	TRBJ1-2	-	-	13	CASSQEGEYGYTF	TGTGCCAGCAGCCAAGAAGGGGAGTATGGCTACACCTTC
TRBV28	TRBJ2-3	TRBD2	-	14	CITEEGGGTDTQYF	TGCATCACAGAGGAGGGAGGGGGCACAGATACGCAGTATTTT
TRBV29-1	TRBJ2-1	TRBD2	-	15	CSVEDRRGGGNEQFF	TGCAGCGTTGAAGATCGGCGGGGGGGAGGGAATGAGCAGTTCTTC
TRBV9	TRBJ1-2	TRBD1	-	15	CASTLWDRGNYGYTF	TGTGCCAGCACCCTCTGGGACAGGGGGAACTATGGCTACACCTTC
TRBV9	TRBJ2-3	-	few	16	CASSPESAGSTDTQYF	TGTGCCAGCAGCCCCGAGTCGGCGGGGAGCACAGATACGCAGTATTTT
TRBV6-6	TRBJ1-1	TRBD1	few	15	CASSQRTGSRTEAFF	TGTGCCAGCAGCCAGAGGACAGGGTCTAGGACTGAAGCTTTCTTT
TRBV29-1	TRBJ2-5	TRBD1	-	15	CSVAGTGPLQETQYF	TGCAGCGTTGCTGGGACAGGGCCCCTCCAAGAGACCCAGTACTTC
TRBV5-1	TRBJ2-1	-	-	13	CASSLVQANEQFF	TGCGCCAGCAGCTTGGTTCAGGCTAATGAGCAGTTCTTC
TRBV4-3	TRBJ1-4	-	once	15	CASSPEGLGNEKLFF	TGCGCCAGCAGCCCCGAGGGGCTAGGAAATGAAAAACTGTTTTTT
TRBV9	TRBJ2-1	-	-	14	CASYRVQPPNEQFF	TGTGCCTCTTATCGGGTCCAGCCCCCCAATGAGCAGTTCTTC
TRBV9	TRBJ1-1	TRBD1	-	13	CASSVRPGGPAFF	TGTGCCAGCAGCGTAAGACCAGGGGGGCCGGCTTTCTTT
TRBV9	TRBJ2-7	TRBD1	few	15	CASSLDRGGPYEQYF	TGTGCCAGCAGCTTGGACAGGGGGGGCCCCTACGAGCAGTACTTC
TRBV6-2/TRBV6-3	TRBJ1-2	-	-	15	CACSYGTIGIYGYTF	TGTGCCTGCAGTTACGGAACCATAGGGATCTATGGCTACACCTTC
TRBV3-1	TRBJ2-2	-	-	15	CASRHTQGILGELFF	TGTGCCAGCAGGCATACTCAGGGGATTCTTGGGGAGCTGTTTTTT
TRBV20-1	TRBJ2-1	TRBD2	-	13	CSASPSGSGEQFF	TGCAGTGCTAGTCCTAGCGGGAGCGGTGAGCAGTTCTTC
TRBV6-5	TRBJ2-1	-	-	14	CASSPGTQGAEQFF	TGTGCCAGCAGTCCTGGGACCCAGGGAGCAGAGCAGTTCTTC
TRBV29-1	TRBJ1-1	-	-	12	CSVANSNTEAFF	TGCAGCGTTGCGAACAGTAACACTGAAGCTTTCTTT
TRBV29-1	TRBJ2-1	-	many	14	CSVVGGSSYNEQFF	TGCAGCGTTGTAGGAGGAAGCTCCTACAATGAGCAGTTCTTC
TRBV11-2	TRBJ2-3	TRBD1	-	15	CASRSDRTSTDTQYF	TGTGCCAGCAGATCGGACAGGACTAGCACAGATACGCAGTATTTT
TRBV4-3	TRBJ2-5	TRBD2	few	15	CASSQSGGYQETQYF	TGCGCCAGCAGCCAAAGCGGGGGGTACCAAGAGACCCAGTACTTC
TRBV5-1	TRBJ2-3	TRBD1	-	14	CASSLNGDSQAQYF	TGCGCCAGCAGCTTGAATGGGGACAGCCAAGCGCAGTATTTT
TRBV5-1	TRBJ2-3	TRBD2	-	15	CASSDGLAGSDTQYF	TGCGCCAGCAGCGATGGACTAGCGGGGTCAGATACGCAGTATTTT
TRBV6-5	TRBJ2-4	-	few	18	CASSYSGGGGLAKNIQYF	TGTGCCAGCAGTTACTCGGGGGGCGGGGGACTAGCCAAAAACATTCAGTACTTC
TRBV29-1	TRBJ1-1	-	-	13	CSVWSPRITEAFF	TGCAGCGTCTGGAGCCCTCGGATCACTGAAGCTTTCTTT
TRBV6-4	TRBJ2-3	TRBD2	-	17	CASSYGLAGGNTDTQYF	TGTGCCAGCAGTTATGGACTAGCGGGGGGGAACACAGATACGCAGTATTTT
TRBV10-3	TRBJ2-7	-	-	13	CTISGGTHYEQYF	TGTACCATCAGTGGTGGGACCCACTACGAGCAGTACTTC
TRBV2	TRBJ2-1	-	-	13	CASSVDRRNEQFF	TGTGCCAGCAGTGTTGACAGACGAAATGAGCAGTTCTTC
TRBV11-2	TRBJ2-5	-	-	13	CASSFSLQETQYF	TGTGCCAGCAGCTTTAGCCTCCAAGAGACCCAGTACTTC
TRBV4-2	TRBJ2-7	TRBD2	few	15	CASSALAGGPNEQYF	TGTGCCAGCAGCGCATTAGCGGGAGGGCCCAACGAGCAGTACTTC
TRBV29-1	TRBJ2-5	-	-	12	CSVEDSQETQYF	TGCAGCGTTGAGGACAGCCAAGAGACCCAGTACTTC
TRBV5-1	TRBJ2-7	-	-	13	CASRLTGLDEQYF	TGCGCCAGCAGGCTAACGGGACTCGACGAGCAGTACTTC
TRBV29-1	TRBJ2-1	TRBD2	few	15	CSVALAGSANNEQFF	TGCAGCGTTGCGCTAGCGGGGAGTGCGAACAATGAGCAGTTCTTC
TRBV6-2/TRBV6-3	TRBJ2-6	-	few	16	CASSYGGGAGANVLTF	TGTGCCAGCAGTTACGGGGGGGGCGCTGGGGCCAACGTCCTGACTTTC
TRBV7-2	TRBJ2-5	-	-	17	CASGAAAFPSYQETQYF	TGTGCCAGCGGCGCGGCAGCATTTCCCAGTTACCAAGAGACCCAGTACTTC
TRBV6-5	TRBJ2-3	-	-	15	CASTSSGGLTDTQYF	TGTGCCAGCACTTCCTCCGGGGGGCTCACAGATACGCAGTATTTT
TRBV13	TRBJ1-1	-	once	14	CASSLGRKNTEAFF	TGTGCCAGCAGCTTAGGCCGGAAGAACACTGAAGCTTTCTTT
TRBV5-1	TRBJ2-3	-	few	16	CASTVGIGGPTDTQYF	TGCGCCAGCACGGTCGGGATAGGAGGCCCTACAGATACGCAGTATTTT